The source of this T cell receptor (beta chain) is a study of T cells after yellow fever vaccination. General study findings and limits: The secondary T-cell response peaked on day 5, not day 15, but was weaker.

V dropped 4 bases and J dropped 2 bases, with 13 bases sitting between them. This CDR3 spans 15 amino acids. CDR1 and CDR2 from the germline V gene are SGHKS and YYEKEE (reference sequence). The table lists this clonotype with a few counts. The antigen is not known. By 5'RACE template switching, TCR cDNA was produced, with a universal primer site and UMIs added in the process. TCRdb reprocessed the 5' RACE reads with MiXCR, giving one entry per CDR3 protein. The table records under 500,000 distinct CDR3 sequences, 18% of them present only once. The chain carries TRBV5-5 and TRBJ2-4; D is tentatively TRBD1 or TRBD2 (5 bases each). Sequenced here: PBMCs, sampled before the yellow fever booster vaccination. The TCR comes from a man younger than 35 who received the YFV17D yellow fever vaccine. CDR3 nucleotide sequence: TGTGCCAGCAGCCCGAGGGACCGGACCAAAAACATTCAGTACTTC. It specifies CASSPRDRTKNIQYF. Looking up the rest from reference TRBV5-5 and TRBJ2-4 gives the full variable domain: DAGVTQSPTHLIKTRGQQVTLRCSPISGHKSVSWYQQVLGQGPQFIFQYYEKEERGRGNFPDRFSARQFPNYSSELNVNALLLGDSALYLCASSPRDRTKNIQYFGAGTRLSVL.